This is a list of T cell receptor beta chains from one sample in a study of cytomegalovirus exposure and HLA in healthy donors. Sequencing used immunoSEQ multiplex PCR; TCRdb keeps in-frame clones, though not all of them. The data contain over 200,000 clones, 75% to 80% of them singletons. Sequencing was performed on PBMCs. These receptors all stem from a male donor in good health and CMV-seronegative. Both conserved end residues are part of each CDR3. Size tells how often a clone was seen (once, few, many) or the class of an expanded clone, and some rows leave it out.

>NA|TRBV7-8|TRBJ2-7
CASSGTVSYEQYF
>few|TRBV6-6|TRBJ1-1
CASSYQRQLESEAFF
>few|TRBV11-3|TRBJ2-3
CASSLGRGTDTQYF
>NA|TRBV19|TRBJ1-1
CASSRTVNTEAFF
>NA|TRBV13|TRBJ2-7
CASSRTGGYEQYF
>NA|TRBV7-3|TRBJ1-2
CASSATANYGYTF
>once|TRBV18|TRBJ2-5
CASSPPSSGQETQYF
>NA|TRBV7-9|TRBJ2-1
CARGRLAWNEQFF
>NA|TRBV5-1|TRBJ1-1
CASSLDPNTEAFF
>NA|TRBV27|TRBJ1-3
CASSLGVNSGNTIYF
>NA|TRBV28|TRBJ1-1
CASSSQGGNTEAFF
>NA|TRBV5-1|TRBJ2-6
CASQANPGANVLTF
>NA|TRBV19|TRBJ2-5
CASSIRQAGETQYF
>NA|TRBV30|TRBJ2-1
CAWDIAGGLNNEQFF
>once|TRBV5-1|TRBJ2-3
CASSTPVGGLAGVADTQYF
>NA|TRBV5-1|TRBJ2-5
CASSWSGQETQYF
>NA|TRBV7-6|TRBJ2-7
CASSLVLTGGSYEQYF
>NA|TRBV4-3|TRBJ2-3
CASSNSGGAARTDTQYF
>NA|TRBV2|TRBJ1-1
CASSNRGLNTEAFF
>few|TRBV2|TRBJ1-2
CASSEGDSGSLNYGYTF
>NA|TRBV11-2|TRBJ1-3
CASSSGQGTGNTIYF
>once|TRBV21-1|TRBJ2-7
CASSKLGPKDEQYF
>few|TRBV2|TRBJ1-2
CASTLRTGGNYGYTF
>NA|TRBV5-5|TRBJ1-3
CASSLQSGGNTIYF
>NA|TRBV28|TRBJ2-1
CASSLSSSGGASYNEQFF
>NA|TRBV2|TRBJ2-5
CASSSTRGEQETQYF
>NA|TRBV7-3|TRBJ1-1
CASSQGQANTEAFF
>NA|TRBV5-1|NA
CASSLEAYEQYF
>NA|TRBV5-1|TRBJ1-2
CASSSMTGNYGYTF
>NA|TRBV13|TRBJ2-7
CASSLAGLKYEQYF
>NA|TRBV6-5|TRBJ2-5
CASSYTAGGPEETQYF
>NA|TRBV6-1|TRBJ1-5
CASSRTGISNQPQHF
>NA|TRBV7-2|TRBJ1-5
CASSLSTTAYSNQPQHF
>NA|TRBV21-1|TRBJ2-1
CASSKSDLEDEQFF
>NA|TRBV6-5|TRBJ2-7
CASSSLPLRRGEQYF
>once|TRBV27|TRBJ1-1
CASSLFRQGAVMKAFF
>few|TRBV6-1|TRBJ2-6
CASSEIGTGSSGANVLTF
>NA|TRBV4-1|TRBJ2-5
CASSQRSLAGGQETQYF
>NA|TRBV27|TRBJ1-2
CASSSEARGFYGYTF
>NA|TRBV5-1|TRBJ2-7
CASSLGDTSSYEQYF
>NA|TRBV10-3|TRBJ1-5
CAMGPSNQPQHF
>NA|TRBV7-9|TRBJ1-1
CASSHRLRTEAFF
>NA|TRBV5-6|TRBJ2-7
CASSSSGRGPYEQYF
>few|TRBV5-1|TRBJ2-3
CASSPGTSGSTDTQYF
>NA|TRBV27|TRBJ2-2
CASSLSLAGTGELFF
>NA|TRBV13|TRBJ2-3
CASSFSGPTDTQYF
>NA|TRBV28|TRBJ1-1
CASSQDRVGMNTEAFF
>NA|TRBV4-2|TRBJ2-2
CASSRSERANTGELFF
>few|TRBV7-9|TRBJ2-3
CASSLAGDDTQYF
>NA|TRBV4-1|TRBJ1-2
CASSPRDRGTANYGYTF
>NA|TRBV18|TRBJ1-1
CASSPPRGGTEAFF
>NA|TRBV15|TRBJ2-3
CATSRAGGGTDTQYF
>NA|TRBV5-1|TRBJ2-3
CASSRRGGDTQYF